This entry features one TCR beta chain sequence. Its antigen remains unknown. Here immunoSEQ multiplex PCR was the method, and the copy in TCRdb shows in-frame clones only, minus some. The sample shows 90,000 or so clones, around 90% of them seen only once. This sample was included in a study of T cell responses to AZD1222 COVID-19 vaccine. Study conclusions and caveats: Reports say nearly half of spike-specific TCRs go after unmutated variant regions.

There are 16 residues in the CDR3. Germline V gives CDR1 SGHVS, CDR2 FNYEAQ. The V gene end was trimmed by 5 bases and the J gene end by 0 bases; junction bases not matched to a gene: 5. Sequenced material: peripheral blood, taken on day 0 of AZD1222 vaccination. The clonotype comes from an adult in good health. The V call is TRBV7-6, the J call TRBJ1-1; 11 bases line up with TRBD1. In DNA form, the CDR3 reads TGTGCCAGCAGCCCACGGACAGGGGGCCTGAACACTGAAGCTTTCTTT. Its translation is CASSPRTGGLNTEAFF.